This T cell receptor (beta chain) came from a study of immune characterization of retroperitoneal liposarcoma (dated by TCRdb to about 2019). Libraries were made using PCR. For sequencing, a NextSeq 500 was employed. TCRdb trimmed the raw reads at Q25, called clones with MiXCR and kept productive beta chains. Rows matching on CDR3 protein sequence are summarized as one entry with the most common DNA and genes. The sample table shows over 8,000 distinct CDR3 sequences, and more than 35% are seen once. About a tenth of the sample lies in the top ten. Only a few counts were recorded for this clonotype. Its specific antigen is unknown. No base-level quality is on record; no much larger clone is a single base apart. This receptor was taken from a female donor with retroperitoneal liposarcoma. The specimen was tumor tissue.

The CDR3 protein: CATGRGTDTQYF. At the DNA level, the sequence is TGTGCCACCGGCAGGGGCACAGATACGCAGTATTTT. Recombination joined TRBV24-1 with TRBJ2-3, with a tentative D gene TRBD1 over 5 matching bases. The CDR3, cysteine through phenylalanine, is 12 amino acids long. The sequence is cut down to CDR3 DNA, 36 bases in frame from base 1. The germline V gene yields KGHDR for CDR1 and SFDVKD for CDR2. V and J lose 9 bases and 1 base, and a span of 7 bases separates them.